This T cell receptor beta chain was captured in a study of blood T cell repertoires in COVID-19. Looking at the study overall: There were acute and convalescent COVID-19 samples, and they came from the United States, Italy and Spain. Sample material is recorded as cDNA or gDNA derived from T cells, B-cell-depleted T cells, or PBMCs.

In the authors' methods: The authors estimated nucleated cell counts from reference gene primer amplification. Profiling relied on immunoSEQ multiplex PCR, and the TCRdb table lists in-frame clones only, not all of them. V, J and clone size are taken as reported in that table, and D and trimming were inferred from the DNA itself. The sample includes 370,000 or so clones, about 80% of them seen just once. Looked up from germline, CDR1 is LGHDT and CDR2 is YNNKEL (reference sequence). The CDR3 covers 15 residues. Trimming took off 2 bases at V and 4 bases at J, with 14 bases between the two ends. The sequenced material came from peripheral blood. This sequence joins TRBV3-1 (or the pseudogene TRBV3-2) and TRBJ1-2, with D possibly being TRBD1 (5 bases). The source is a human donor with acute or convalescent COVID-19. The donor label of this sample is uncertain. The CDR3 region is CASSQTPAGRYGYTF. In DNA form, the CDR3 reads TGTGCCAGCAGCCAAACCCCGGCAGGGCGCTATGGCTACACCTTC.